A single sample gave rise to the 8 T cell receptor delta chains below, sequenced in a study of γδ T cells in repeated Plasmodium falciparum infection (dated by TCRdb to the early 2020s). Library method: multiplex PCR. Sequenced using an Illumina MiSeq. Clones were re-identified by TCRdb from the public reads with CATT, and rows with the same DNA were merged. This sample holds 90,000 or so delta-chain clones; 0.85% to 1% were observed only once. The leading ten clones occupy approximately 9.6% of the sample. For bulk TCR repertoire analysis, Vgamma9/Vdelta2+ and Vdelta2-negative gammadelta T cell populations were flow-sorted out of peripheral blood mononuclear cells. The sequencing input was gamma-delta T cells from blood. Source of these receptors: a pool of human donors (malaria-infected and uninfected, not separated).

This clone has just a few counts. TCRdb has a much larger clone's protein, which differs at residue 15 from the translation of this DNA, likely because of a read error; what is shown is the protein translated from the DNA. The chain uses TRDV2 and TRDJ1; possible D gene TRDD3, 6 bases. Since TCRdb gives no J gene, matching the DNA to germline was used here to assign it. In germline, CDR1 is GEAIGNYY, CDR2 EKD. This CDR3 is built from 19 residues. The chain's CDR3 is CACDTLPVAPGENTGKLIF. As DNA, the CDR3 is TGTGCCTGTGACACTCTCCCTGTCGCCCCGGGGGAAAACACCGGTAAACTCATCTTT.

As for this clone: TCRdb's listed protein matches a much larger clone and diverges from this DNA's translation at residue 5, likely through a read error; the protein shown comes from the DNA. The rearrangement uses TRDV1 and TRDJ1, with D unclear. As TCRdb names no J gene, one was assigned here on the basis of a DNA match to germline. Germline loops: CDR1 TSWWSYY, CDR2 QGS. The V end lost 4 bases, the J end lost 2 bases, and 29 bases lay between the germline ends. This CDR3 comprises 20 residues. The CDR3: CALGGPLFGVEPFWTDKLIF. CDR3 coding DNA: TGTGCTCTTGGGGGACCCCTCTTCGGTGTGGAACCGTTTTGGACCGATAAACTCATCTTT.

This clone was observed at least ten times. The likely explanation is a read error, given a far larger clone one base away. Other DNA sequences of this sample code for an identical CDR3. The CDR3 nucleotides read TGTGCTCTTGGGGAAAAAGGGCCACTGGGGGACACCGATAAACTCATCTTC. Protein sequence: CALGEKGPLGDTDKLIF. The J gene is TRDJ1, the V gene TRDV1; 9 bases are a match to TRDD3. In germline, CDR1 is TSWWSYY, CDR2 QGS. This CDR3 region has 17 residues.

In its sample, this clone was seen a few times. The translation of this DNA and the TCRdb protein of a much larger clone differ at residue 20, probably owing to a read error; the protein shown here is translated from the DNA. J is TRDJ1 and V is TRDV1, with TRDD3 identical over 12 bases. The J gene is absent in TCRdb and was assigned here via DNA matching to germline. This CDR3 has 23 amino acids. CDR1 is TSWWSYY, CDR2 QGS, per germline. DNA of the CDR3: TGTGCTCTTGGGAGAAGGGTAGTTACCCGAAAACTGGGGGATACTCCCAGTACCGATGAACTCATCTTT. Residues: CALGRRVVTRKLGDTPSTDELIF.

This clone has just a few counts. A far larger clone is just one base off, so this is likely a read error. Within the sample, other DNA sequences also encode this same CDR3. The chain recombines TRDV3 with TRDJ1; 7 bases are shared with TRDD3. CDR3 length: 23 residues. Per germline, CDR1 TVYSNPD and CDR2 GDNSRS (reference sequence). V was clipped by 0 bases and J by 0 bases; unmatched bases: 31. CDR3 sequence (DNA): TGTGCCTTTAGAGGGGTTAGGTCGGGCCTACAGGGCGGGGGATTACTGTACACCGATAAACTCATCTTT. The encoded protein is CAFRGVRSGLQGGGLLYTDKLIF.

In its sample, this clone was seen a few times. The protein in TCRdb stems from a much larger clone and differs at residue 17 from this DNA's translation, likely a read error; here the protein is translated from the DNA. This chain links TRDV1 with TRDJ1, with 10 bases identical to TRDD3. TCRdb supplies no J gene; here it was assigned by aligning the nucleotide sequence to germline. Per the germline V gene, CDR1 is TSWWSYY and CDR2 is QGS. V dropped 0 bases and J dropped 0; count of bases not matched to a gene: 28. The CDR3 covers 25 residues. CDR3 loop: CALGELKSLLNPLYWGILYTDKLIF. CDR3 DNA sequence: TGTGCTCTTGGGGAACTAAAGTCCCTACTCAATCCCCTGTACTGGGGGATCCTTTACACCGATAAACTCATCTTT.

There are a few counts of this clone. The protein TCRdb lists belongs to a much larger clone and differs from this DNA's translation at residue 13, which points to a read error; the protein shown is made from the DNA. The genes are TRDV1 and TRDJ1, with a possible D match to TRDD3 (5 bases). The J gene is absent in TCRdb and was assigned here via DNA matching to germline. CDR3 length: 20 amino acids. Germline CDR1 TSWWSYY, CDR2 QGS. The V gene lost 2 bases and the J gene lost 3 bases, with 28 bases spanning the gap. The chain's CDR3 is CALGESTLPWGPGGSDKLIF. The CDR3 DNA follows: TGTGCTCTTGGGGAATCTACCCTCCCGTGGGGACCCGGGGGGTCCGATAAACTCATCTTT.

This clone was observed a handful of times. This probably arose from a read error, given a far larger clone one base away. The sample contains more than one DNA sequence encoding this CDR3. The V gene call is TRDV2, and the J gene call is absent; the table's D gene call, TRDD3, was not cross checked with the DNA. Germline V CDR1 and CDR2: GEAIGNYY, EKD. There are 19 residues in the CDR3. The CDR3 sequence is CACDPVLGDTRLNTDKLIF. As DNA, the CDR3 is TGTGCCTGTGACCCGGTACTGGGGGATACGCGGCTAAACACCGATAAACTCATCTTC.